This TCR beta chain was obtained from a study of early stage breast cancer tumors. Repertoires were generated with immunoSEQ multiplex PCR, while TCRdb's copy carries only in-frame clones and drops some. The sample consists of tens of thousands of clones, around 69% of them appearing once. V lost 5 bases and J lost 6; bases outside the gene matches: 6. The CDR3 runs 14 residues. Germline V gives CDR1 SGHTA, CDR2 FQGTGA. The sequencing sample was made of blood. The receptor was isolated from a person in their fifties with breast cancer. This sequence joins TRBV7-3 and TRBJ2-2; 7 nucleotides agree with TRBD1. The CDR3 loop is CASSPPGGAGELFF. The CDR3 DNA is TGTGCCAGCAGCCCCCCAGGGGGAGCCGGGGAGCTGTTTTTT.